The source of this T cell receptor beta chain is a study of naive and memory T cell subsets (dated by TCRdb to the late 2010s). Notes on the research overall: The figure summarizing the skin biopsy and whole blood samples listed around ten blood donors, 7 tuberculin skin test biopsies and 3 saline control biopsies. PCR2 was typically performed as a SYBR Green qPCR that was stopped at a set threshold, although end-point PCR (about 6 cycles) could be used instead for low-input samples.

What the work shows at the level of the full study, not this receptor alone: The RNA-based method was acknowledged as potentially sensitive to TCR transcript changes with T cell activation and differentiation.

The study reported a robust and sensitive protocol to amplify, sequence and analyze TCRs, based on 3' ligation of a UMI-containing oligonucleotide to TCR cDNA. Whole blood analysis involved drawing 2 to 2.5 ml of peripheral blood from adult healthy volunteers into Tempus tubes and then extracting RNA following the manufacturer's instructions. Total RNA was used without cell sorting and was treated with RQ1 DNase before reverse transcription, with a target input of roughly 1 to 1000 ng. Libraries were prepared from skin biopsies and whole blood to test how robust the pipeline was in samples where T cells are a minority population. Counted from cysteine to phenylalanine, this CDR3 has 15 amino acids. The kept DNA is CDR3 alone, 45 bases in frame from the first base. The V end loses 2 bases and the J end loses 3 bases, and a stretch of 13 bases separates them. CDR1 MNHEY and CDR2 SVGAGI are derived from the germline V gene.

This clonotype showed up many times. Its antigen is currently not known. Per-base qualities were not stored, and no clone one base away is much larger. The library came from 5' RACE. The ligated cDNA was amplified in four rounds of PCR with nested alpha and beta constant region primers together with the SP2 primer. TCR RNA was reverse transcribed with SuperScript IV using alpha and beta constant region primers for the blood and skin samples. T4 RNA ligase 1 was used to ligate an oligonucleotide containing the Illumina SP2 primer and a UMI to the 3' end of the cDNA. The 12-nucleotide UMI was composed of two random hexamers separated by an eight-base spacer, which was included to prevent hairpin formation. From the second PCR onward, TCR alpha and beta chain libraries were processed separately and dual indexed for multiplexing. After pooling, the indexed libraries were analyzed by capillary electrophoresis and sequenced on either an Illumina MiSeq or NextSeq. PhiX DNA at about 5-7.5% was added to the libraries to raise base diversity and improve cluster recognition. The published analysis was carried out like this. Demultiplexor extracted UMIs from read 2, combined them with read 1 TCR sequence, and split reads by sample indices. Decombinator identified V and J genes and V-J junctions, assigning each TCR a five-part identifier including V and J deletions. Collapsinator used UMIs to correct sequencing errors and PCR amplification heterogeneity, producing a UMI-based abundance for each TCR. Identifiers were converted to nucleotide sequence by CDR3Translator and translated to amino acids, and CDR3 regions were extracted on the basis of terminal motifs. After normalization to the amount of input RNA, the error-corrected alpha and beta TCR counts from blood and from skin were compared. TCRdb trimmed the raw reads at Q25, called clones with MiXCR and kept productive beta chains. For every CDR3 protein sequence, its rows merge into one entry that carries the most common genes and DNA. The V and J calls reflect TCRdb's pipeline rather than the authors' work. Across this sample there are tens of thousands of distinct CDR3 sequences, with 8% seen only once. The top ten clonotypes cover less than 20% of the sample.

The receptor was isolated from a female donor in good health. The chain is encoded by TRBV6-5 joined to TRBJ1-2; no confident D gene assignment can be made. The CDR3 in this case is CASSYGRELDYGYTF. In nucleotides, the sequence is TGTGCCAGCAGTTACGGTCGGGAGCTCGACTATGGCTACACCTTC.